A single sample is the source of the 2 T cell receptor beta chains below, sequenced in a study of T cell repertoires in cytomegalovirus infection. Antigens for these TCRs are unknown. Via MiXCR, TCRdb re-called the reads, giving one row per CDR3 protein. The sample records approximately 770,000 distinct CDR3 sequences, about 27% being singletons. Sequencing was performed on cultured CD8+ T cells from PBMCs, taken from culture after CMV antigen stimulation. The receptor source for this set is a human donor in good health (CMV status not recorded). Some clones in this sample may be carry-over from other donors' samples.

The J gene is TRBJ1-6, the V gene TRBV7-6; the match to TRBD1 covers 9 bases. After removal of 1 base from V and 9 bases from J, the junction contained 1 base not matched to a gene. The CDR3 totals 14 residues. The germline gives CDR1 SGHVS, CDR2 FNYEAQ. The CDR3 DNA is TGTGCCAGCAGCTTAGGGACAGGGGTTTCACCCCTCCACTTT. Residues: CASSLGTGVSPLHF.

J is TRBJ1-1 and V is TRBV7-6, with TRBD1 matching over 9 bases. CDR1 and CDR2 from the germline V gene are SGHVS and FNYEAQ. The length of the CDR3 is 15 residues. V lost 4 bases and J lost 5; bases outside the gene matches: 8. The CDR3 loop is CASSYGTGSGTEAFF. The CDR3 bases are TGTGCCAGCAGCTACGGGACAGGGAGTGGGACTGAAGCTTTCTTT. Combining the CDR3 with reference TRBV7-6 and TRBJ1-1 gives the whole variable domain GAGVSQSPRYKVTKRGQDVALRCDPISGHVSLYWYRQALGQGPEFLTYFNYEAQQDKSGLPNDRFSAERPEGSISTLTIQRTEQRDSAMYRCASSYGTGSGTEAFFGQGTRLTVV.